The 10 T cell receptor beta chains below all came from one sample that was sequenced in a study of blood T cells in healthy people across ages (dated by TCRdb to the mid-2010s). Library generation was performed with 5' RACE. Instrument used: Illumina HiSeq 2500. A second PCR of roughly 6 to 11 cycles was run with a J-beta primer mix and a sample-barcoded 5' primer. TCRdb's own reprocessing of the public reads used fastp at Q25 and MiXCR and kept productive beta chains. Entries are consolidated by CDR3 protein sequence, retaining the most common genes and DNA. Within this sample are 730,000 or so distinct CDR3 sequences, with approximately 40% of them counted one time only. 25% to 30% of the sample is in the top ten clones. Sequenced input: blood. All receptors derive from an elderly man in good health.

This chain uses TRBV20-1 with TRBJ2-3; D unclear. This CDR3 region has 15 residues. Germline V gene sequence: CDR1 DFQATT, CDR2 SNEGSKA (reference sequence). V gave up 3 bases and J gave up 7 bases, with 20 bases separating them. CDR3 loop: CSASPLGQVSYTQYF. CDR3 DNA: TGCAGTGCTAGTCCTCTCGGGCAGGTTTCATATACGCAGTATTTT.

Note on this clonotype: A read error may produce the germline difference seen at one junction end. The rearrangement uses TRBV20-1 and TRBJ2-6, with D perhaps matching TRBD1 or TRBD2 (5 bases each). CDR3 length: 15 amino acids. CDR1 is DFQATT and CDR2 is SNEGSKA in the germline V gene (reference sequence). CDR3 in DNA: TGCAGTGCTAGCGGGGCACGCTCTGGGGCCGACGTCCTGACTTTC. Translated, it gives CSASGARSGADVLTF.

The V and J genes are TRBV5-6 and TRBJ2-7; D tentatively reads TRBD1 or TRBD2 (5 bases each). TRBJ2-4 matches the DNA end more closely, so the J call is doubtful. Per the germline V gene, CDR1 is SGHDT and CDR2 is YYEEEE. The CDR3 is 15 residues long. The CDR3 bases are TGTGCCAGCAACTTAGGGACCGAGCACAAAAACATTCAGTACTTC. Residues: CASNLGTEHKNIQYF.

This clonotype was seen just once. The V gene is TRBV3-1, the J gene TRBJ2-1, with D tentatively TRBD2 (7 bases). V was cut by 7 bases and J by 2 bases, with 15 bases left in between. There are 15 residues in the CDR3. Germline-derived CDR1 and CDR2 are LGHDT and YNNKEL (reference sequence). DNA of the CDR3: TGTGCCAGCAAAAGGGGGGGCTCAACCTACAATGAGCAGTTCTTC. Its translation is CASKRGGSTYNEQFF.

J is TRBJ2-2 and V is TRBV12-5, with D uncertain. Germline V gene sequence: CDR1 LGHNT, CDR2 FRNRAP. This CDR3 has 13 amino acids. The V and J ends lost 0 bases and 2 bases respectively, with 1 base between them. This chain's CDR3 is CASGLVNTGELFF. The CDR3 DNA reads TGTGCTAGTGGTTTGGTTAACACCGGGGAGCTGTTTTTT. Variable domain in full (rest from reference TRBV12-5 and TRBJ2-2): DARVTQTPRHKVTEMGQEVTMRCQPILGHNTVFWYRQTMMQGLELLAYFRNRAPLDDSGMPKDRFSAEMPDATLATLKIQPSEPRDSAVYFCASGLVNTGELFFGEGSRLTVL.

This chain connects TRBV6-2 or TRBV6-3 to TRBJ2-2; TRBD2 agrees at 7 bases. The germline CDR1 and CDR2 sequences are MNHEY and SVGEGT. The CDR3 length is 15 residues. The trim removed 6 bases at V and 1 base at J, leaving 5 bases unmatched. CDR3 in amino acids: CASRKSGKNTGELFF. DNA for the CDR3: TGTGCCAGCAGAAAAAGCGGGAAGAACACCGGGGAGCTGTTTTTT.

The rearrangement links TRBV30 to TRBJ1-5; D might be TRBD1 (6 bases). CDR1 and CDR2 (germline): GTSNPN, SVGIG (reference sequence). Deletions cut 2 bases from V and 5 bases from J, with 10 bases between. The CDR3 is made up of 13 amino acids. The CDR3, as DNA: TGTGCCTGGAGTAGGTCAGGGGATCAGCCCCAGCATTTT. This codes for CAWSRSGDQPQHF. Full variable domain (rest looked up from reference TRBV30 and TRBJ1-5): SQTIHQWPATLVQPVGSPLSLECTVEGTSNPNLYWYRQAAGRGLQLLFYSVGIGQISSEVPQNLSASRPQDRQFILSSKKLLLSDSGFYLCAWSRSGDQPQHFGDGTRLSIL.

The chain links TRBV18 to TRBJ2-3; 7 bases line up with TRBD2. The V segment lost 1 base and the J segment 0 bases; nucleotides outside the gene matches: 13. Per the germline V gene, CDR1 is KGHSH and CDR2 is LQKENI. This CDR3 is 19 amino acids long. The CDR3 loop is CASSPRAPTSRGSTDTQYF. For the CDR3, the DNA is TGTGCCAGCTCACCACGGGCCCCCACTTCGCGGGGGAGCACAGATACGCAGTATTTT.

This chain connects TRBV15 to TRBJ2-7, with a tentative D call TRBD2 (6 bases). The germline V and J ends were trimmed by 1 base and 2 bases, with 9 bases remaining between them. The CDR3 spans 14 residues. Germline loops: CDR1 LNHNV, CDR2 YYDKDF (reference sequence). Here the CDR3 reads CATSRARGAYEQYF. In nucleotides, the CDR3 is TGTGCCACCAGCAGAGCGCGGGGCGCCTACGAGCAGTACTTC.

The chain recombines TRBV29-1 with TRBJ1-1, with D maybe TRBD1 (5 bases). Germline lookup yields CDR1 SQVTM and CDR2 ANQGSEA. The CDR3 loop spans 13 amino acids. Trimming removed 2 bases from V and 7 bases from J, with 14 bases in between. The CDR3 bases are TGCAGCGTTGAACTAGGGATTGGGGGTGAAGCTTTCTTT. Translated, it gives CSVELGIGGEAFF.